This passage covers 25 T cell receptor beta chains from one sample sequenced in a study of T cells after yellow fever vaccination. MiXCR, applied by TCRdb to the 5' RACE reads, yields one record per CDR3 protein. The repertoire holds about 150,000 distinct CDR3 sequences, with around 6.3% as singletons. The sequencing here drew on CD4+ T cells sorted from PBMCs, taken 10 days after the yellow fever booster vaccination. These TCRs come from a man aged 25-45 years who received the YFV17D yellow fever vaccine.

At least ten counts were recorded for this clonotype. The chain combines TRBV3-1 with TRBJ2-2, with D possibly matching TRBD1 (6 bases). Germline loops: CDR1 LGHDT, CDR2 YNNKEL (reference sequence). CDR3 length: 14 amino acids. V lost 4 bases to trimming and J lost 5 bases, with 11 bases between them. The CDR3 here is CASSLPGQTGELFF. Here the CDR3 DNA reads TGTGCCAGCAGCCTCCCTGGACAGACCGGGGAGCTGTTTTTT.

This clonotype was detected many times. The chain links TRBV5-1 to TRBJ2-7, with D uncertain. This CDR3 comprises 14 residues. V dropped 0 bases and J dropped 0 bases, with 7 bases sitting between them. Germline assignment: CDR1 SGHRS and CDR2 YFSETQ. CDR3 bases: TGCGCCAGCAGCTTGGAGGTTAGCTCCTACGAGCAGTACTTC. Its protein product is CASSLEVSSYEQYF.

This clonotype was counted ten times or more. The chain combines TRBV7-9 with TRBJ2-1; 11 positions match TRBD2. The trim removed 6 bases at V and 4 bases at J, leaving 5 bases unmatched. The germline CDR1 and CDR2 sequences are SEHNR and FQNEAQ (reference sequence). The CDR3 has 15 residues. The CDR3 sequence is CASRAGLAAYNEQFF. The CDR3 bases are TGTGCCAGCAGGGCGGGACTAGCGGCTTACAATGAGCAGTTCTTC.

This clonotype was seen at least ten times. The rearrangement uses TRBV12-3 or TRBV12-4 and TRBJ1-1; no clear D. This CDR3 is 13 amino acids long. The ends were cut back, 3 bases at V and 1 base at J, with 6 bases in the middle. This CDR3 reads CASSFVGNTEAFF. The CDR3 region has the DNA TGTGCCAGCAGTTTTGTCGGGAACACTGAAGCTTTCTTT.

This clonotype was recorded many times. CDR3 region: CATSDRGGEFPLTDTQYF. CDR3 in DNA: TGTGCCACCAGTGACCGTGGGGGGGAATTCCCCCTCACAGATACGCAGTATTTT. This sequence joins TRBV24-1 and TRBJ2-3; 7 bases align to TRBD2. The ends lost 4 bases at V and 2 bases at J; junction bases unmatched: 14. Germline V lookup: CDR1 KGHDR, CDR2 SFDVKD. The CDR3 contains 18 residues.

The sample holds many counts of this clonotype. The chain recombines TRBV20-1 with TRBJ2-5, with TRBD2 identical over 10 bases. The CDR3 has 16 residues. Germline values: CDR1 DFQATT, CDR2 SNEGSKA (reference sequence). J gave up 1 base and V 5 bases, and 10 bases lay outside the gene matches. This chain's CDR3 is CSAGGGGLAAQETQYF. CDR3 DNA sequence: TGCAGTGCTGGGGGGGGAGGACTAGCGGCCCAAGAGACCCAGTACTTC.

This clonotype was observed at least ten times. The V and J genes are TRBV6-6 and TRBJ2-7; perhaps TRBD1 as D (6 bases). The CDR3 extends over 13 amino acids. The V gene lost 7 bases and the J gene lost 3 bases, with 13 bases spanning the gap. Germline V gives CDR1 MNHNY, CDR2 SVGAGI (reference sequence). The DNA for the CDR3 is TGTGCCAGCACCCCAGGACAGAACTACGAGCAGTACTTC. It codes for CASTPGQNYEQYF.

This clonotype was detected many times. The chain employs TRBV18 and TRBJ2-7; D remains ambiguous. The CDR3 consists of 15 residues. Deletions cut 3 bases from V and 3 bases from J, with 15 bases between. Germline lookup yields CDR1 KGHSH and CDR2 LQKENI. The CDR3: CASSPSWQLGYEQYF. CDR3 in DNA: TGTGCCAGCTCACCCTCGTGGCAGTTGGGCTACGAGCAGTACTTC.

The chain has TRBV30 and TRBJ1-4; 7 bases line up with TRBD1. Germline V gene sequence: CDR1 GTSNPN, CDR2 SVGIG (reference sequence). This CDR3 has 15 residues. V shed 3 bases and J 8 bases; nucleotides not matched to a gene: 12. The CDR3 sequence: CAWRPKQGLVEKLFF. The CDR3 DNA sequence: TGTGCCTGGAGACCGAAACAGGGGCTGGTAGAAAAACTGTTTTTT.

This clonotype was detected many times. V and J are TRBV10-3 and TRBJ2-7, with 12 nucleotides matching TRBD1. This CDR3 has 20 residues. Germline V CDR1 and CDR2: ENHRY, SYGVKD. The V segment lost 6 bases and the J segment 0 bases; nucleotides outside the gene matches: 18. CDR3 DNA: TGTGCCATCAGCGCCAGTCCCGGGACAGGGGGCATCAGCCACTCCTACGAGCAGTACTTC. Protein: CAISASPGTGGISHSYEQYF.

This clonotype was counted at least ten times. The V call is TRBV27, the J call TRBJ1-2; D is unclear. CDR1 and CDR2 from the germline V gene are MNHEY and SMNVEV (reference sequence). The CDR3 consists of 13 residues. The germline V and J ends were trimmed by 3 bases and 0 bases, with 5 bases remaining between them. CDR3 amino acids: CASSLRANYGYTF. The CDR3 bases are TGTGCCAGCAGTTTGAGAGCTAACTATGGCTACACCTTC.

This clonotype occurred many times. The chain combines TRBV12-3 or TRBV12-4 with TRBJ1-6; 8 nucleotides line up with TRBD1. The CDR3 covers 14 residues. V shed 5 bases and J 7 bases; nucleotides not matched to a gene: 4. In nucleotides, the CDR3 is TGTGCCAGCAGTCCCTGGACAGGGAATTCACCCCTCCACTTT. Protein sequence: CASSPWTGNSPLHF.

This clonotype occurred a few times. The CDR3, as DNA: TGTGCCAGCAGCCGGGACACCTACAATGAGCAGTTCTTC. This gives the protein CASSRDTYNEQFF. The J gene is TRBJ2-1, the V gene TRBV7-9, with D possibly matching TRBD1 (6 bases). The germline V gene has CDR1 SEHNR and CDR2 FQNEAQ (reference sequence). V shed 5 bases and J shed 2 bases, with 7 bases lying between them. The CDR3 spans 13 residues.

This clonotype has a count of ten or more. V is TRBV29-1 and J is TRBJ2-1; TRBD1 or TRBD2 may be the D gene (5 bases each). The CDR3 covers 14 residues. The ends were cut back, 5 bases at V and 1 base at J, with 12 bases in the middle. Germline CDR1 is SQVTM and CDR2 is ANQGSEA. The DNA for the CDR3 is TGCAGCGTTCCTCAGGGAGTATCCTACAATGAGCAGTTCTTC. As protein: CSVPQGVSYNEQFF.

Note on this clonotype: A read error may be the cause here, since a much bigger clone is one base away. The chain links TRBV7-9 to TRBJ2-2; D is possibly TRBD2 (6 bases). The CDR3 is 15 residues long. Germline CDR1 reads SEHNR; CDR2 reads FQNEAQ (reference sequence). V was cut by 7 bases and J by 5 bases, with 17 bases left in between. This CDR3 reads CASTPPGDSTGELFF. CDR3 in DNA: TGTGCCAGCACCCCTCCGGGAGACTCAACCGGGGAGCTGTTTTTT.

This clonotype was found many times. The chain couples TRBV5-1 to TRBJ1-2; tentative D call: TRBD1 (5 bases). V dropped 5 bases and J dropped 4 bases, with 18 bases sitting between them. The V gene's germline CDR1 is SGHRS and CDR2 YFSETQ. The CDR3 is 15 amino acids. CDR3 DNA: TGCGCCAGCAGTGAAGGGCAGGGAGTGGGCTATGGCTACACCTTC. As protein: CASSEGQGVGYGYTF. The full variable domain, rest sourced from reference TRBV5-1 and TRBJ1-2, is KAGVTQTPRYLIKTRGQQVTLSCSPISGHRSVSWYQQTPGQGLQFLFEYFSETQRNKGNFPGRFSGRQFSNSRSEMNVSTLELGDSALYLCASSEGQGVGYGYTFGSGTRLTVV.

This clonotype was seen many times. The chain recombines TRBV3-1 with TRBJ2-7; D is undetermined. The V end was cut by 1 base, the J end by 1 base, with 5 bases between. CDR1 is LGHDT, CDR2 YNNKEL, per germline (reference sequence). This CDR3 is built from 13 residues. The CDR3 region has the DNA TGTGCCAGCAGCCAAGCCTTATCCTACGAGCAGTACTTC. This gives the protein CASSQALSYEQYF.

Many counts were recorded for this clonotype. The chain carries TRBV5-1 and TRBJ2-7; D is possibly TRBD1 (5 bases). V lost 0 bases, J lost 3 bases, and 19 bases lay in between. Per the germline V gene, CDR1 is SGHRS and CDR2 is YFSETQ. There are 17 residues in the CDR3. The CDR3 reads CASSLVRDALGRYEQYF. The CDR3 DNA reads TGCGCCAGCAGCTTGGTCAGGGATGCGCTTGGGCGCTACGAGCAGTACTTC.

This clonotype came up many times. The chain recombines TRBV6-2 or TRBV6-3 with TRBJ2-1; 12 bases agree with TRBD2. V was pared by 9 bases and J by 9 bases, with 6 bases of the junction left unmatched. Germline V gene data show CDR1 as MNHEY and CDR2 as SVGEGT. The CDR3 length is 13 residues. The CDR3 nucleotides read TGTGCCAGTAGACTAGCGGGAGTAGTTGAGCAGTTCTTC. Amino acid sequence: CASRLAGVVEQFF.

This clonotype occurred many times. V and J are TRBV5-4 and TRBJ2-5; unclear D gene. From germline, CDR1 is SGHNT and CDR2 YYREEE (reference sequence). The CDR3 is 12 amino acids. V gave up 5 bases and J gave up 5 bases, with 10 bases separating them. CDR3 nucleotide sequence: TGTGCCAGCAGTAAAGGGATGGAGACCCAGTACTTC. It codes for CASSKGMETQYF.

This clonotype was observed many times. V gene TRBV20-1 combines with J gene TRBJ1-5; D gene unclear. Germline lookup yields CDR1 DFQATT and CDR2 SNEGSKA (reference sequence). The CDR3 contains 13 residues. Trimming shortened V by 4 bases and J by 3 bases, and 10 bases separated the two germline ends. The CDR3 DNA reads TGCAGTGCTATAGACACACCCAATCAGCCCCAGCATTTT. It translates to CSAIDTPNQPQHF.

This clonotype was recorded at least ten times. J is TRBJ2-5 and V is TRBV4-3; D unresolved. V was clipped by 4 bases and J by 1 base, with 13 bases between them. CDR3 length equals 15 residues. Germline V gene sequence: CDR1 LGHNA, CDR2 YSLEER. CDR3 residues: CASSLSRAPQETQYF. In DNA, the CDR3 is TGCGCCAGCAGCCTATCTAGGGCGCCCCAAGAGACCCAGTACTTC.

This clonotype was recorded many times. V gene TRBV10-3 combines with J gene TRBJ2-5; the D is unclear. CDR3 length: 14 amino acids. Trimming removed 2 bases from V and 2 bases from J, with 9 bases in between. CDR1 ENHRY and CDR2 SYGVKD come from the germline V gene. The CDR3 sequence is CAISEGETQETQYF. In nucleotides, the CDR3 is TGTGCCATCAGTGAGGGGGAAACGCAAGAGACCCAGTACTTC.

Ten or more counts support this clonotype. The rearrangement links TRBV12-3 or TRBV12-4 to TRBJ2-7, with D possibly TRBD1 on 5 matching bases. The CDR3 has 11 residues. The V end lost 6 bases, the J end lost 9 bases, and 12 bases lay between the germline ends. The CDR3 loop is CASRASGAQYF. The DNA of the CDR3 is TGTGCCAGCAGGGCCAGTGGGGCGCAGTACTTC.

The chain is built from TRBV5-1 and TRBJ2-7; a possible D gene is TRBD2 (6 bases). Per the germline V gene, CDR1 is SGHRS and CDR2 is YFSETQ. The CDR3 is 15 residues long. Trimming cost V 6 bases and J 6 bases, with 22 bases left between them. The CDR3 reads CASTPQAGGDGEQYF. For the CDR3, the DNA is TGCGCCAGCACCCCGCAAGCAGGCGGGGATGGCGAGCAGTACTTC.